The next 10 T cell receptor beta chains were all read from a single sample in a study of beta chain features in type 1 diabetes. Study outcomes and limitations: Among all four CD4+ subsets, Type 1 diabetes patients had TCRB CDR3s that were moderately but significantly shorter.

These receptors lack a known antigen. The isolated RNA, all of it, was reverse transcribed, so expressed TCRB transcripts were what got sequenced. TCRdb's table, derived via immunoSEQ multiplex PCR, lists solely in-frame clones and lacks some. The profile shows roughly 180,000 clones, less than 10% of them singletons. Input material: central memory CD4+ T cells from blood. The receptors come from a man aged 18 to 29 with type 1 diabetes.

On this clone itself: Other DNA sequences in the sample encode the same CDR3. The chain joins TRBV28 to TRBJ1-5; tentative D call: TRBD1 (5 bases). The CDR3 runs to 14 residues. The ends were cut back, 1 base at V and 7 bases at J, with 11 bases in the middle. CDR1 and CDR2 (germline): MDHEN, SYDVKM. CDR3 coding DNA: TGTGCCAGCAGTTTATCATCCGGGGGGCAGCCCCAGCATTTT. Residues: CASSLSSGGQPQHF.

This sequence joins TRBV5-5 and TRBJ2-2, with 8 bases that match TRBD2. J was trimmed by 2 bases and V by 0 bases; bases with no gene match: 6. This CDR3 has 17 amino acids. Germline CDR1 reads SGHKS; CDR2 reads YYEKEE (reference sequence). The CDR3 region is CASSLAREGRNTGELFF. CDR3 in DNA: TGTGCCAGCAGCTTGGCCCGGGAGGGCCGAAACACCGGGGAGCTGTTTTTT.

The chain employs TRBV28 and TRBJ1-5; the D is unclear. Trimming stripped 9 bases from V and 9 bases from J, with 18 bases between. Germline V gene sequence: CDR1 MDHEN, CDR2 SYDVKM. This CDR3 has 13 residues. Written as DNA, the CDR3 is TGTGCCAGTCAGCTACCCGGGCGGGGGCCCCAGCATTTT. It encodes CASQLPGRGPQHF.

CDR3 sequence (DNA): TGTGCCAGCAGCTTGACGAGGAGAGGGGGTGAGGGTCAGCCCCAGCATTTT. Amino acids: CASSLTRRGGEGQPQHF. V is TRBV5-6 and J is TRBJ1-5, with TRBD1 as a possible D gene (6 bases). V lost 1 base, J lost 6 bases, and 20 bases lay in between. This CDR3 is built from 17 residues. Germline CDR1 and CDR2: SGHDT and YYEEEE.

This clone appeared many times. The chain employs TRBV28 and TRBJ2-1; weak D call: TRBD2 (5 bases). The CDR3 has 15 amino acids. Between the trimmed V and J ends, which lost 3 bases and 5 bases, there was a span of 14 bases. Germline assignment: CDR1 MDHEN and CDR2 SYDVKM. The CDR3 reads CASSFHGVGNNEQFF. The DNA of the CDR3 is TGTGCCAGCAGTTTCCACGGGGTGGGGAACAATGAGCAGTTCTTC.

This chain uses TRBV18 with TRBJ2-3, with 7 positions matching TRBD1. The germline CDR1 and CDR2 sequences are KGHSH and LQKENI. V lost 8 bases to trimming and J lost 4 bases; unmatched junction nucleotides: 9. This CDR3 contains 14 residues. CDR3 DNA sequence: TGTGCCAGCGGCCGGGACAGCGCCTCAGATACGCAGTATTTT. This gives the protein CASGRDSASDTQYF.

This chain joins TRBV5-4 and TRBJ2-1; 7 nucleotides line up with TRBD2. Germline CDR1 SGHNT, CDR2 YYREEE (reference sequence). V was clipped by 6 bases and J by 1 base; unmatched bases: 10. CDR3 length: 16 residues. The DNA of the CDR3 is TGTGCCAGCACCTTAGGGGCGGGAGCTTCCTACAATGAGCAGTTCTTC. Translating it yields CASTLGAGASYNEQFF.

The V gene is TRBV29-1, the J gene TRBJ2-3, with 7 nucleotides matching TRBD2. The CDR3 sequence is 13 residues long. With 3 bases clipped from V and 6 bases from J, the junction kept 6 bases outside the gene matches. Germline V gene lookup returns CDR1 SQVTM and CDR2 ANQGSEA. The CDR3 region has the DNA TGCAGCGTTGATAAGGACGGGAGGGATACGCAGTATTTT. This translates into CSVDKDGRDTQYF.

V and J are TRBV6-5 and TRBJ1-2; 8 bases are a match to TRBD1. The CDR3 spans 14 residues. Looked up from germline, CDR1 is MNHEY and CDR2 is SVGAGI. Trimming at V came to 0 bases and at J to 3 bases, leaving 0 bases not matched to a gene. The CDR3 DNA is TGTGCCAGCAGTTACTCGGGACAGGACTATGGCTACACCTTC. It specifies CASSYSGQDYGYTF.

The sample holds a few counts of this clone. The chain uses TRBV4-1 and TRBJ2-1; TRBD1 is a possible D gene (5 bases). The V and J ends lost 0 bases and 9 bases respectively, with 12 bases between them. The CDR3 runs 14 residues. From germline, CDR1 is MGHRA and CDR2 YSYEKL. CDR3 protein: CASSQEVGRSEQFF. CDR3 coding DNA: TGCGCCAGCAGCCAAGAAGTGGGGCGGAGTGAGCAGTTCTTC.